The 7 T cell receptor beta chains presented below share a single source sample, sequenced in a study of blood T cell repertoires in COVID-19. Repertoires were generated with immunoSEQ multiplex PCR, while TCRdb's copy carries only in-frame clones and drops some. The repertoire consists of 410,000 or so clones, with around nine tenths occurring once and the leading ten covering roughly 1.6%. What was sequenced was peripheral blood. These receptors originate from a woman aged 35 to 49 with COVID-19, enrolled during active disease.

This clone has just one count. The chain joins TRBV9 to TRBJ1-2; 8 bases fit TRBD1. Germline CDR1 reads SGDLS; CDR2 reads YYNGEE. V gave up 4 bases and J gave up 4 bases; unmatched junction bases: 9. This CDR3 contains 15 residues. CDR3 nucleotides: TGTGCCAGCAGCTTCGGACAGGGTGATATCTATGGCTACACCTTC. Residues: CASSFGQGDIYGYTF.

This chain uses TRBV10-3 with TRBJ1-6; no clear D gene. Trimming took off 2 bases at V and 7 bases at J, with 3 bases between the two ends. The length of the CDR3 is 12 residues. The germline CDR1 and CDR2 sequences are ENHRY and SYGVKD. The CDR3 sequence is CAISEQNSPLHF. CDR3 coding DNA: TGTGCCATCAGTGAGCAGAATTCACCCCTCCACTTT.

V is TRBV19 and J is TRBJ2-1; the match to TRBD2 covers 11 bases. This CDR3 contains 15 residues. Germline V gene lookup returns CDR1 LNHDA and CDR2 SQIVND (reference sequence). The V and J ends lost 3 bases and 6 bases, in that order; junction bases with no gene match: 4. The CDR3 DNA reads TGTGCCAGTAGTATGATAGCGGGGGGGGGCAATGAGCAGTTCTTC. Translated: CASSMIAGGGNEQFF.

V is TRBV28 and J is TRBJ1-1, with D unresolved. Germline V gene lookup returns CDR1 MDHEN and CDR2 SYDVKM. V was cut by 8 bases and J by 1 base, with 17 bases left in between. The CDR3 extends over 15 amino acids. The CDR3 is CASPPSGNTNTEAFF. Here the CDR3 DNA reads TGTGCCAGCCCCCCTAGCGGCAACACGAACACTGAAGCTTTCTTT.

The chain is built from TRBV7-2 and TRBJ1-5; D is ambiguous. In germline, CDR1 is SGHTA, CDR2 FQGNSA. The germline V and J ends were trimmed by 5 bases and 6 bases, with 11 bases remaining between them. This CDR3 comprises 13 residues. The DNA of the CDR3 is TGTGCCAGCAGCCCTAGAGGTGGTCAGCCCCAGCATTTT. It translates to CASSPRGGQPQHF.

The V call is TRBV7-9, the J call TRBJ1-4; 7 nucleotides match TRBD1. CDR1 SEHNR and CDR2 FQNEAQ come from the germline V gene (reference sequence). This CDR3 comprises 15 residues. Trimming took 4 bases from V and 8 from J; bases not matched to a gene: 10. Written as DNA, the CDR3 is TGTGCCAGCAGCTCCATAACAGGGGACTTCGAAAAACTGTTTTTT. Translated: CASSSITGDFEKLFF.

CDR3 protein: CASSPWEGSSYEQYF. The CDR3 DNA follows: TGTGCCAGCAGCCCCTGGGAGGGAAGCTCCTACGAGCAGTACTTC. The V and J genes are TRBV6-5 and TRBJ2-7; 7 bases line up with TRBD2. This CDR3 is built from 15 residues. The germline gives CDR1 MNHEY, CDR2 SVGAGI. The ends lost 6 bases at V and 0 bases at J; junction bases unmatched: 8.